A selection of T cell receptor beta chains follows, all from one sample in a study of graft-versus-host responses after intestinal transplantation. Here immunoSEQ multiplex PCR was the method, and the copy in TCRdb shows in-frame clones only, minus some. Among about 5,500 clones listed, around 27% were seen once. The sample in question was alloreactive CD4+ T cells from a mixed lymphocyte reaction culture, obtained before transplantation. These receptors all come from a human patient who was an organ donor for intestinal transplantation. Both conserved end residues are part of each CDR3. The D gene is left open where the match is weak. Expanded clones are given a class, and other clones once, few, many or no size at all.

CDR3aa: CATSREPIDSEVSNQPQHF
CDR3nt: TGTGCCACCAGCAGAGAGCCCATAGACAGCGAGGTGAGCAATCAGCCCCAGCATTTT
v_gene: TRBV15
d_gene: -
abundance: -
j_gene: TRBJ1-5

CDR3aa: CASSQEDRLSGEAFF
CDR3nt: TGCGCCAGCAGCCAAGAGGACAGGCTCTCAGGGGAAGCTTTCTTT
v_gene: TRBV4-3
d_gene: TRBD1
abundance: -
j_gene: TRBJ1-1

CDR3aa: CASSLVLAGGLVSYNEQFF
CDR3nt: TGTGCCAGCAGCCTTGTCCTAGCGGGAGGGTTGGTATCCTACAATGAGCAGTTCTTC
v_gene: TRBV7-8
d_gene: TRBD2
abundance: few
j_gene: TRBJ2-1

CDR3aa: CASSHPGTGSDYTF
CDR3nt: TGTGCCAGCAGTCACCCAGGGACAGGGTCGGACTACACCTTC
v_gene: TRBV6-1
d_gene: TRBD1
abundance: few
j_gene: TRBJ1-2

CDR3aa: CASSQDLAGGPGHTDTQYF
CDR3nt: TGCGCCAGCAGCCAAGATCTGGCGGGGGGGCCTGGACACACAGATACGCAGTATTTT
v_gene: TRBV4-3
d_gene: TRBD2
abundance: few
j_gene: TRBJ2-3

CDR3aa: CASSLATYEQYF
CDR3nt: TGTGCCAGCAGCTTAGCCACCTACGAGCAGTACTTC
v_gene: TRBV7-8
d_gene: -
abundance: medium-sized
j_gene: TRBJ2-7

CDR3aa: CASSPGTGVSIGANVLTF
CDR3nt: TGTGCCAGCAGCCCCGGGACAGGGGTTTCGATCGGGGCCAACGTCCTGACTTTC
v_gene: TRBV5-4
d_gene: TRBD1
abundance: few
j_gene: TRBJ2-6

CDR3aa: CASSLRAGSTYEQYF
CDR3nt: TGTGCCAGCAGCTTAAGGGCTGGGAGCACCTACGAGCAGTACTTC
v_gene: TRBV7-9
d_gene: -
abundance: -
j_gene: TRBJ2-7

CDR3aa: CASSIRTGRTDTQYF
CDR3nt: TGTGCCAGTAGTATAAGGACAGGGCGCACAGATACACAGTATTTT
v_gene: TRBV19
d_gene: TRBD1
abundance: -
j_gene: TRBJ2-3

CDR3aa: CASRTGWNTGELFF
CDR3nt: TGCGCCAGTCGGACAGGCTGGAACACCGGGGAGCTGTTTTTT
v_gene: TRBV5-1
d_gene: TRBD1
abundance: -
j_gene: TRBJ2-2

CDR3aa: CASSLAVRLAGGVDEQFF
CDR3nt: TGTGCCAGCAGCTTAGCGGTGAGACTAGCGGGCGGTGTGGATGAGCAGTTCTTC
v_gene: TRBV7-8
d_gene: TRBD2
abundance: -
j_gene: TRBJ2-1

CDR3aa: CASSVSQGIINSPLHF
CDR3nt: TGTGCCAGCAGCGTATCACAGGGAATTATCAATTCACCCCTCCACTTT
v_gene: TRBV9
d_gene: -
abundance: few
j_gene: TRBJ1-6

CDR3aa: CASLSEGLASQNEQFF
CDR3nt: TGTGCCTCCCTGAGCGAGGGACTAGCCTCACAGAATGAGCAGTTCTTC
v_gene: TRBV30
d_gene: TRBD2
abundance: -
j_gene: TRBJ2-1

CDR3aa: CAISDYNEQFF
CDR3nt: TGTGCCATCTCAGACTACAATGAGCAGTTCTTC
v_gene: TRBV10-3
d_gene: -
abundance: large
j_gene: TRBJ2-1

CDR3aa: CASSWRQGLYEQYF
CDR3nt: TGTGCCAGCAGTTGGAGACAGGGGCTGTACGAGCAGTACTTC
v_gene: TRBV6-6
d_gene: TRBD1
abundance: few
j_gene: TRBJ2-7

CDR3aa: CASSSQETQYF
CDR3nt: TGCGCCAGCAGCTCCCAGGAGACCCAGTACTTC
v_gene: TRBV5-1
d_gene: -
abundance: -
j_gene: TRBJ2-5

CDR3aa: CASSLGPGQTNNEQFF
CDR3nt: TGCGCCAGCAGCTTGGGACCGGGACAGACCAATAATGAGCAGTTCTTC
v_gene: TRBV5-1
d_gene: TRBD1
abundance: -
j_gene: TRBJ2-1

CDR3aa: CASSIVDFWAIRVATETQYF
CDR3nt: TGTGCCAGTAGTATAGTGGACTTTTGGGCAATCAGGGTGGCCACAGAGACCCAGTACTTC
v_gene: TRBV19
d_gene: -
abundance: -
j_gene: TRBJ2-5

CDR3aa: CASSRTTPTGELFF
CDR3nt: TGTGCCAGCAGTCGGACTACCCCCACCGGGGAGCTGTTTTTT
v_gene: TRBV2
d_gene: -
abundance: few
j_gene: TRBJ2-2

CDR3aa: CASSRGLAGEDEQFF
CDR3nt: TGTGCCAGCAGCCGGGGACTAGCGGGAGAGGATGAGCAGTTCTTC
v_gene: TRBV5-7
d_gene: TRBD2
abundance: -
j_gene: TRBJ2-1

CDR3aa: CASTLYGGLGNEQFF
CDR3nt: TGTGCCAGCACCCTATACGGGGGCCTGGGCAATGAGCAGTTCTTC
v_gene: TRBV7-9
d_gene: -
abundance: -
j_gene: TRBJ2-1

CDR3aa: CASTLYGGLGNEQFF
CDR3nt: TGTGCCAGCACCCTATACGGGGGCCTGGGCAATGAGCAGTTCTTC
v_gene: TRBV11-1
d_gene: -
abundance: once
j_gene: TRBJ2-1

CDR3aa: CASSLRDSRPSYEQYF
CDR3nt: TGTGCCAGCAGCTTGAGGGACAGCCGACCGTCCTACGAGCAGTACTTC
v_gene: TRBV7-2
d_gene: TRBD1
abundance: -
j_gene: TRBJ2-7

CDR3aa: CASSLAGGALYEQYF
CDR3nt: TGTGCCAGCAGCTTGGCCGGGGGGGCACTCTACGAGCAGTACTTC
v_gene: TRBV5-4
d_gene: TRBD2
abundance: -
j_gene: TRBJ2-7

CDR3aa: CASSEQNYGYTF
CDR3nt: TGTGCCAGCAGTGAACAAAACTATGGCTACACCTTC
v_gene: TRBV6-5
d_gene: -
abundance: -
j_gene: TRBJ1-2

CDR3aa: CAISVWQTHSPLHF
CDR3nt: TGTGCCATCAGTGTTTGGCAGACCCATTCACCCCTCCACTTT
v_gene: TRBV10-3
d_gene: -
abundance: -
j_gene: TRBJ1-6

CDR3aa: CASSLVAGGPSYEQYF
CDR3nt: TGTGCCAGCAGCTTGGTAGCGGGGGGGCCTTCCTACGAGCAGTACTTC
v_gene: TRBV5-4
d_gene: TRBD2
abundance: -
j_gene: TRBJ2-7

CDR3aa: CASSFGQDYGYTF
CDR3nt: TGTGCCAGCAGCTTCGGGCAGGACTATGGCTACACCTTC
v_gene: TRBV5-5
d_gene: -
abundance: -
j_gene: TRBJ1-2

CDR3aa: CASSLEGKNTEAFF
CDR3nt: TGTGCCAGCAGCTTAGAGGGTAAGAACACTGAAGCTTTCTTT
v_gene: TRBV7-9
d_gene: -
abundance: few
j_gene: TRBJ1-1

CDR3aa: CASSSNTDTQYF
CDR3nt: TGTGCCAGCTCATCAAACACAGATACGCAGTATTTT
v_gene: TRBV18
d_gene: -
abundance: medium-sized
j_gene: TRBJ2-3

CDR3aa: CASTDRGRIGNTIYF
CDR3nt: TGTGCCAGCACCGACAGGGGGCGGATTGGAAACACCATATATTTT
v_gene: TRBV6-1
d_gene: TRBD1
abundance: -
j_gene: TRBJ1-3

CDR3aa: CASSETRGRTDTQYF
CDR3nt: TGTGCCAGTAGTGAGACCAGGGGGCGCACAGATACGCAGTATTTT
v_gene: TRBV19
d_gene: TRBD1
abundance: -
j_gene: TRBJ2-3

CDR3aa: CASSPNAGTGYSGNTIYF
CDR3nt: TGTGCCAGCTCACCCAACGCCGGGACAGGTTACTCTGGAAACACCATATATTTT
v_gene: TRBV18
d_gene: TRBD1
abundance: large
j_gene: TRBJ1-3

CDR3aa: CASSTNSGNTIYF
CDR3nt: TGTGCCAGCAGCACAAACTCTGGAAACACCATATATTTT
v_gene: TRBV5-4
d_gene: -
abundance: large
j_gene: TRBJ1-3

CDR3aa: CASSVASWTAQHF
CDR3nt: TGTGCCAGCAGCGTTGCGTCGTGGACAGCCCAGCATTTT
v_gene: TRBV9
d_gene: -
abundance: few
j_gene: TRBJ1-5

CDR3aa: CATSRELDTQYF
CDR3nt: TGTGCCACCAGCAGAGAGCTAGATACGCAGTATTTT
v_gene: TRBV15
d_gene: -
abundance: -
j_gene: TRBJ2-3